This T cell receptor beta chain originates from a study of cytomegalovirus exposure and HLA in healthy donors. The CDR3 extends over 15 amino acids. Germline V lookup: CDR1 SGHRS, CDR2 YFSETQ. V was pared by 4 bases and J by 0 bases, with 6 bases of the junction left unmatched. The PCR employed 60 Vbeta primers together with 13 Jbeta primers. The protocol was immunoSEQ multiplex PCR, while the TCRdb copy is restricted to in-frame clones and leaves out a portion. Here the sample spans approximately 210,000 clones, 75% to 80% being singletons. This sequence joins TRBV5-1 and TRBJ1-1, with 7 nucleotides matching TRBD1. This TCR derives from a male donor in good health and CMV-seronegative. The sample was PBMCs. DNA of the CDR3: TGCGCCAGCAGCCCCGCAGGGGGTATGAACACTGAAGCTTTCTTT. Translated, it gives CASSPAGGMNTEAFF.